These 19 T cell receptor beta chains originate from one sample sequenced in a study of beta chain features in type 1 diabetes. No cognate antigen is known for these TCRs. Study results and limitations: Moderately but significantly shorter TCRB CDR3s were found in Type 1 diabetes patients in all four CD4+ subsets.

Expressed TCRB transcripts got sequenced, as all isolated RNA was reverse transcribed. Clones were read by immunoSEQ multiplex PCR, and TCRdb kept only the in-frame ones, dropping some. The sample comprises some 700,000 clones, around 15% of which are singletons, and 0.022% rests with the top ten. The sample comprised naive CD4+ T cells from blood. The receptors here all came from a man between 18 and 35 years old with type 1 diabetes.

This chain links TRBV7-8 with TRBJ1-2; D is unresolved. CDR1 and CDR2 (germline): SGHVS, FQNEAQ. The V and J ends lost 5 bases and 0 bases respectively, with 13 bases between them. The CDR3 spans 15 residues. CDR3: CASSGRTRPNYGYTF. As DNA, the CDR3 is TGTGCCAGCAGCGGACGAACTCGGCCTAACTATGGCTACACCTTC. The full variable domain, with the rest looked up from reference TRBV7-8 and TRBJ1-2, is GAGVSQSPRYKVAKRGQDVALRCDPISGHVSLFWYQQALGQGPEFLTYFQNEAQLDKSGLPSDRFFAERPEGSVSTLKIQRTQQEDSAVYLCASSGRTRPNYGYTFGSGTRLTVV.

CDR3 protein: CSVLDRALFNNEQFF. In DNA, the CDR3 is TGCAGCGTCTTAGACAGGGCTTTGTTCAACAATGAGCAGTTCTTC. J is TRBJ2-1 and V is TRBV29-1, with TRBD1 matching 7 bases. Germline values: CDR1 SQVTM, CDR2 ANQGSEA. The CDR3 is made up of 15 amino acids. Unmatched junction bases numbered 13, after V lost 6 bases and J lost 5 bases.

This clone was observed a few times. V usage is TRBV5-1 and J usage is TRBJ2-5; unclear D gene. With 4 bases removed from V and 1 base from J, the gap between germline ends came to 5 bases. The CDR3 is 12 residues long. CDR1 is SGHRS, CDR2 YFSETQ, per germline. The CDR3 nucleotides read TGCGCCAGCAGCGGTACCCAAGAGACCCAGTACTTC. Translated, it gives CASSGTQETQYF.

This clone was counted only a few times. The rearrangement uses TRBV25-1 and TRBJ2-7, with D possibly matching TRBD2 (5 bases). The length of the CDR3 is 14 residues. Trimming stripped 5 bases from V and 0 bases from J, with 11 bases between. CDR1 and CDR2 (germline): MGHDK, SYGVNS. The DNA for the CDR3 is TGTGCCAGCAGTCCCCGAGAGGGCTCCTACGAGCAGTACTTC. Translation gives CASSPREGSYEQYF.

This chain joins TRBV12-5 and TRBJ2-5; possibly TRBD1 for D (6 bases). The V and J ends lost 6 bases and 3 bases respectively, with 11 bases between them. The germline V gene has CDR1 LGHNT and CDR2 FRNRAP. The length of the CDR3 is 13 residues. CDR3 sequence (DNA): TGTGCTAGTGGCCACTGGACAGAAGAGACCCAGTACTTC. It specifies CASGHWTEETQYF.

The chain carries TRBV4-1 and TRBJ2-7; no reliable D call. The CDR3 contains 14 residues. V was clipped by 1 base and J by 9 bases, with 16 bases between them. Germline V gene lookup returns CDR1 MGHRA and CDR2 YSYEKL. Written as DNA, the CDR3 is TGCGCCAGCAGCCAAGTCGATGGCTTGACGGTGCAGTACTTC. It encodes CASSQVDGLTVQYF.

This clone showed up just a few times. The rearrangement uses TRBV19 and TRBJ2-2; D may match TRBD1 or TRBD2 (5 bases each). Trimming took 7 bases from V and 1 from J, leaving 10 bases between them. This CDR3 contains 14 residues. Per germline, CDR1 LNHDA and CDR2 SQIVND (reference sequence). The CDR3 coding sequence is TGTGCCAGTATCCGGGGCCTGAACACCGGGGAGCTGTTTTTT. Protein sequence: CASIRGLNTGELFF.

V and J are TRBV15 and TRBJ2-7; D remains ambiguous. The germline V gene encodes CDR1 LNHNV and CDR2 YYDKDF (reference sequence). The CDR3 has 15 amino acids. Between the trimmed V and J ends, which lost 0 bases and 1 base, there was a span of 10 bases. The DNA of the CDR3 is TGTGCCACCAGCAGAGATGGCGCCACTTCCTACGAGCAGTACTTC. This encodes CATSRDGATSYEQYF.

V gene TRBV6-5 combines with J gene TRBJ2-7; TRBD1 or TRBD2 may be the D gene (5 bases each). Germline V gene sequence: CDR1 MNHEY, CDR2 SVGAGI. V lost 6 bases and J lost 2, with 11 bases in between. There are 13 residues in the CDR3. The CDR3 DNA reads as TGTGCCAGCAGGCCAGGGACCACCTACGAGCAGTACTTC. Protein product: CASRPGTTYEQYF.

This clone was counted between two and nine times. This chain uses TRBV30 with TRBJ2-6, with no clear D. This CDR3 has 15 residues. Germline V lookup: CDR1 GTSNPN, CDR2 SVGIG (reference sequence). Trimming took off 0 bases at V and 0 bases at J, with 6 bases between the two ends. The CDR3 loop is CAWSVQDSGANVLTF. The DNA for the CDR3 is TGTGCCTGGAGTGTTCAGGACTCTGGGGCCAACGTCCTGACTTTC.

Only a few counts were recorded for this clone. This chain links TRBV27 with TRBJ1-1; TRBD1 matches at 7 bases. CDR3 length equals 15 residues. The junction had 7 bases not matched to a gene; V was cut back by 5 bases and J by 1 base. The germline gives CDR1 MNHEY, CDR2 SMNVEV (reference sequence). For the CDR3, the DNA is TGTGCCAGCAGTCCTCCGGACAGGTCGAACACTGAAGCTTTCTTT. Amino acids: CASSPPDRSNTEAFF.

This clone has a handful of counts. J is TRBJ2-3 and V is TRBV29-1; the match to TRBD1 covers 7 bases. The junction had 9 bases not matched to a gene; V was cut back by 3 bases and J by 3 bases. The CDR3 contains 15 residues. Germline V lookup: CDR1 SQVTM, CDR2 ANQGSEA. CDR3 residues: CSVDSGQSFTDTQYF. CDR3 coding DNA: TGCAGCGTTGACTCGGGACAGTCATTTACAGATACGCAGTATTTT.

V usage is TRBV2 and J usage is TRBJ2-6; 9 bases agree with TRBD1. Germline CDR1 SNHLY, CDR2 FYNNEI. This CDR3 spans 17 amino acids. Trimming took 6 bases from V and 4 from J; bases not matched to a gene: 10. CDR3 sequence: CASRRPGQGSGANVLTF. CDR3 bases: TGTGCCAGCAGAAGACCGGGACAGGGATCCGGGGCCAACGTCCTGACTTTC.

A few counts support this clone. The chain carries TRBV11-2 and TRBJ2-7; D tentatively reads TRBD1 or TRBD2 (5 bases each). V lost 6 bases and J lost 2, with 14 bases in between. CDR1 is SGHAT and CDR2 is FQNNGV in the germline V gene. The CDR3 covers 14 residues. The CDR3 loop is CASRRPGQTYEQYF. DNA for the CDR3: TGTGCCAGCAGACGCCCGGGGCAGACCTACGAGCAGTACTTC. Using reference TRBV11-2 and TRBJ2-7 for the parts outside the CDR3, the full variable domain is EAGVAQSPRYKIIEKRQSVAFWCNPISGHATLYWYQQILGQGPKLLIQFQNNGVVDDSQLPKDRFSAERLKGVDSTLKIQPAKLEDSAVYLCASRRPGQTYEQYFGPGTRLTVT.

The DNA of the CDR3 is TGTGCCAGCAGCTTGGACACCAACTATGGCTACACCTTC. Encoded protein: CASSLDTNYGYTF. V gene TRBV5-6 combines with J gene TRBJ1-2; D uncertain. Trimming took 0 bases from V and 2 from J, leaving 5 bases between them. CDR3 length equals 13 residues. Per the germline V gene, CDR1 is SGHDT and CDR2 is YYEEEE.

The V gene is TRBV18, the J gene TRBJ2-1; TRBD1 might be the D (5 bases). CDR1 and CDR2 from the germline V gene are KGHSH and LQKENI. Trimming pared 3 bases from V and 5 bases from J, leaving 11 bases between. The CDR3 is 14 amino acids. The CDR3 reads CASSPMTANNEQFF. Written as DNA, the CDR3 is TGTGCCAGCTCACCCATGACAGCCAACAATGAGCAGTTCTTC.

The chain joins TRBV4-1 to TRBJ1-5; TRBD1 matches 8 bases. V gave up 4 bases and J gave up 2 bases; unmatched junction bases: 1. The CDR3 contains 14 residues. Germline-derived CDR1 and CDR2 are MGHRA and YSYEKL. The CDR3 bases are TGCGCCAGCAGCCCGACAGGGGGCAATCAGCCCCAGCATTTT. It translates to CASSPTGGNQPQHF.

The chain employs TRBV5-1 and TRBJ1-5; 8 bases fit TRBD1. Losses at the gene ends were 0 bases for V and 1 base for J; bases not matched to a gene: 9. The CDR3 consists of 18 residues. Germline assignment: CDR1 SGHRS and CDR2 YFSETQ. In DNA form, the CDR3 reads TGCGCCAGCAGCTTGGGTCCCGGACAGGGAGGAAGCAATCAGCCCCAGCATTTT. Its translation: CASSLGPGQGGSNQPQHF.

This clone came up a few times. The chain joins TRBV29-1 to TRBJ2-7; TRBD2 is a possible D gene (5 bases). Germline V CDR1 and CDR2: SQVTM, ANQGSEA. V was trimmed by 6 bases and J by 2 bases, leaving 8 bases between them. This CDR3 spans 11 amino acids. This chain's CDR3 is CSVSEAYEQYF. The CDR3 DNA is TGCAGCGTATCGGAGGCCTACGAGCAGTACTTC.